A selection of T cell receptor beta chains follows, all from one sample in a study of blood T cell repertoires in COVID-19. TCRdb's copy holds only in-frame clones and misses some; the assay was immunoSEQ multiplex PCR. The sample has approximately 320,000 clones, roughly 86% seen once. Sequenced sample: peripheral blood. The source of these receptors is a woman in her thirties with COVID-19, enrolled during active disease. Each CDR3 is given with its conserved first and last residue. D genes are given only for firm matches. Only some rows state a clone size, as once, few, many or a class for expanded clones.

>.|12|.|TRBV2|TRBJ1-6
TGTGCCAGCGGCCAGGGCGATTCACCCCTCCACTTT
CASGQGDSPLHF
>.|15|TRBD1|TRBV5-1|TRBJ2-7
TGCGCCAGCAGCTTGGGGGGACAGGGGAACTACGAGCAGTACTTC
CASSLGGQGNYEQYF
>.|15|.|TRBV4-1|TRBJ1-6
TGCGCCAGCAGCCAAGAAAACAGCTATAATTCACCCCTCCACTTT
CASSQENSYNSPLHF
>.|12|.|TRBV23-1|TRBJ1-1
TGCTGGGCGGGGGCGAGTGTCACTGAAGCTTTCTTT
CWAGASVTEAFF
>.|14|.|TRBV10-2|TRBJ2-5
TGCGCCAGCAGTGAGCGGGGAGGTATGGAGACCCAGTACTTC
CASSERGGMETQYF
>.|14|.|TRBV19|TRBJ2-7
TGTGCCAGTAGTATGGGAGCTGGGACCTACGAGCAGTACTTC
CASSMGAGTYEQYF
>.|15|.|TRBV27|TRBJ1-5
TGTGCCAGCAGTTTCCTCGCTGCAGGGAATCAGCCCCAGCATTTT
CASSFLAAGNQPQHF
>.|17|TRBD2|TRBV7-9|TRBJ2-5
TGTGCCAGCTGCAAAGGGACTAGCGGGGGATCACAAGAGACCCAGTACTTC
CASCKGTSGGSQETQYF
>.|16|.|TRBV5-8|TRBJ1-3
TGTGCCAGCAGCTTGGGGACCGGGAGCTCTGGAAACACCATATATTTT
CASSLGTGSSGNTIYF
>.|13|.|TRBV9|TRBJ2-7
TGTGCCAGCAGCGTAGCCGGTTCCTACGAGCAGTACTTC
CASSVAGSYEQYF
>.|15|.|TRBV6-5|TRBJ1-4
TGTGCCAGCAAGTTGGGGTTGACAGAGTTTGAAAAACTGTTTTTT
CASKLGLTEFEKLFF
>.|15|.|TRBV1|TRBJ1-2
TGCACCAGCAGCCAAAACCGAGGGGGCGACTATGGCTACACCTTC
CTSSQNRGGDYGYTF
>.|13|.|TRBV5-1|TRBJ1-1
TGCGCCAGCAGCTCGAGGGGGAGCGCTGAAGCTTTCTTT
CASSSRGSAEAFF
>.|14|TRBD1|TRBV7-9|TRBJ1-2
TGTGCCAGCAGCTTAGGCGGACAGGGCTATGGCTACACCTTC
CASSLGGQGYGYTF
>many|14|TRBD1|TRBV5-6|TRBJ2-7
TGTGCCAGCAGTTCGGGACAGGGGGACTACGAGCAGTACTTC
CASSSGQGDYEQYF
>.|14|TRBD2|TRBV7-8|TRBJ2-3
TGTGCCAGCGGGACTAGCGGGGGCACAGATACGCAGTATTTT
CASGTSGGTDTQYF
>.|13|TRBD1|TRBV19|TRBJ1-2
TGTGCCAGTAGTAACCACCGGGACAGCTCCTACACCTTC
CASSNHRDSSYTF
>few|15|TRBD2|TRBV19|TRBJ2-1
TGTGCCAGTAGTATTGGCGGGGGGGCCCCTCGAGAGCAGTTCTTC
CASSIGGGAPREQFF
>.|13|.|TRBV5-8|TRBJ1-4
TGTGCCAGTCTACGGGAATTTAATGAAAAACTGTTTTTT
CASLREFNEKLFF
>.|15|.|TRBV5-1|TRBJ1-4
TGCGCCAGCAGCTTGGGGGGCCCAGAGAGCGAAAAACTGTTTTTT
CASSLGGPESEKLFF
>.|13|.|TRBV7-9|TRBJ2-5
TGTGCCAGCAGAACGGGGGGCGGGGAGACCCAGTACTTC
CASRTGGGETQYF
>once|15|TRBD2|TRBV28|TRBJ2-7
TGTGCCAGCAGTCTCTTAGCGGGGGTCAGGGCCGAGCAGTACTTC
CASSLLAGVRAEQYF
>once|15|.|TRBV11-2|TRBJ2-7
TGTGCCAGCAGCTTAACACATCATCCCTCCTACGAGCAGTACTTC
CASSLTHHPSYEQYF
>.|15|TRBD2|TRBV6-5|TRBJ2-1
TGTGCCAGCAGTCGGCCGGGCGGGGGTAACAATGAGCAGTTCTTC
CASSRPGGGNNEQFF
>.|17|.|TRBV9|TRBJ1-3
TGTGCCAGCAGCGTAGGATTGCGGACACTCCCTGGAAACACCATATATTTT
CASSVGLRTLPGNTIYF
>.|17|TRBD2|TRBV4-2|TRBJ2-5
TGTGCCAGCAGCCAACCGGGACTAGCGGGGGGTACAGAGACCCAGTACTTC
CASSQPGLAGGTETQYF
>once|16|TRBD2|TRBV6-1|TRBJ2-2
TGTGCCAGCAGTGTGCTAGCGGGGTCGGGCGCCGGGGAGCTGTTTTTT
CASSVLAGSGAGELFF